The entry below gives a single T cell receptor (beta chain) sequence along with its context. This entry comes from a study of blood T cell repertoires in COVID-19. Using immunoSEQ multiplex PCR, the repertoire was profiled, and TCRdb retains in-frame clones only, with some absent. The repertoire has approximately 400,000 clones, more than 70% of them found once; the top ten carry 1% to 1.5%. The CDR3 covers 15 residues. The V gene's germline CDR1 is ENHRY and CDR2 SYGVKD. V was shortened by 10 bases and J by 0 bases, with 16 bases between the two germline ends. The chain uses TRBV10-3 and TRBJ1-3; possible D gene TRBD1, 6 bases. The TCR originated in a man under 40 who had recovered from COVID-19. Sequenced input: PBMCs or T cells enriched from blood (not recorded which). CDR3 protein: CATGGPGSSGNTIYF. The CDR3 coding sequence is TGTGCCACCGGGGGGCCCGGGAGCTCTGGAAACACCATATATTTT.